This TCR beta chain was identified during a study of blood T cell repertoires in COVID-19 (dated by TCRdb to 2018 to 2020). At the level of the whole study: Samples covering the acute and convalescent phases of COVID-19 were provided by collaborators in the United States, Italy and Spain. The prospective study material was composed of cDNA or gDNA derived from T cells, B-cell-depleted T cells, or PBMCs. The dataset comprised deeply sampled blood TCRbeta repertoires from subjects exposed to, actively infected with, or recovered from COVID-19. A freely available public database, intended as a resource for researchers studying the immune response to SARS-CoV-2, is where the repertoires were released. The samples were drawn from the first 160 participants of the ongoing ImmuneRACE study and from under 1,500 subjects provided by 6 global collaborators. Nearly every sample came with metadata listing a de-identified subject ID, COVID-19 status, age in years and sex. HLA class I and class II types, where available, came from metadata supplied by the sample provider rather than from assay-based typing.

This clone was detected once. It lacks a known antigen. Per-base quality was not reported, and no clone a single base away is much larger than it. Each collaborating institution followed its own protocols to collect whole blood in K2EDTA tubes. Collaborator samples were shipped for TCRbeta analysis as frozen whole blood, isolated PBMCs, or DNA extracted from either sample type. The immunoSEQ Assay, a bias-controlled multiplex PCR, was used to amplify TCRbeta CDR3 regions from genomic DNA. Processing in the source paper ran as follows. The number of nucleated cells in each sample was estimated by amplification of reference gene primers within the assay. To quantify the absolute abundance of each unique TCRbeta CDR3 rearrangement, sequence reads were collapsed and filtered. For each sample, productive Simpson clonality was calculated as the square root of Simpson's diversity index across productive rearrangements. TCRdb stores this immuneACCESS table with in-frame sequences only. Part of the clones is absent; in the studies checked, under half of the shortfall reflects unresolved V genes, and no reason is known for the rest. That table supplies the V and J calls and clone size; D and trimming were determined from the DNA. The sample table shows around 250,000 clones, and 86% are seen once. The ten largest account for 9% to 15% of the sample.

CDR1 and CDR2 (MDHEN, SYDVKM) derive from the germline V gene. Reading from cysteine to phenylalanine, the CDR3 counts 13 amino acids. The DNA shown is the 39-base CDR3, in frame from base 1. The junction shows trimming of 6 bases on V and 0 bases on J, and the gene matches do not reach 2 bases of it. What the study reported, not specific to this receptor: How much clinical and demographic metadata was included differed by source and by participant, and the metadata was provided uncurated.

The chain uses TRBV28 and TRBJ2-7; TRBD1 lines up with 7 middle nucleotides. This TCR was recovered from a man aged 80 or over with acute or convalescent COVID-19. Sample: peripheral blood. The DNA is as follows: TGTGCCAGCAGACGACAGGGCTCCTACGAGCAGTACTTC. Its protein is CASRRQGSYEQYF.